The 17 T cell receptor beta chains below come from one sample, sequenced in a study of glioma-infiltrating T cells after dendritic cell vaccination (dated by TCRdb to the mid-2010s). The meaning of the sample's time point label: after dendritic cell vaccination, including at tumor progression/relapse. Library generation was performed with the immunoSEQ multiplex PCR assay. In its TCRdb copy, this immuneACCESS table keeps in-frame sequences only and misses some clones. Where compared with another copy, unresolved V genes explain less than half of these, and the others have no known cause. For this sample the table gives around 90,000 clones, of which 81% were detected only once. The biggest ten clones account for 2.1% of the sample. The specimen was blood, collected after dendritic cell vaccination. The receptors stem from a human donor with glioblastoma.

In its sample, this clone was seen once. An end of the junction does not agree with germline; a read error may underlie this. This chain connects TRBV15 to TRBJ2-1; possible D gene TRBD2, 5 bases. The V gene's germline CDR1 is LNHNV and CDR2 YYDKDF (reference sequence). The CDR3 spans 14 residues. The CDR3 sequence is CATRKSGTYNEEFF. The CDR3 nucleotides are TGTGCCACCAGAAAAAGCGGAACCTACAATGAGGAGTTCTTC.

The genes are TRBV13 and TRBJ1-3; D not certain. Germline V lookup: CDR1 PRHDT, CDR2 FYEKMQ (reference sequence). The CDR3 consists of 17 residues. V lost 0 bases and J 0 bases, leaving 12 bases between the germline ends. The CDR3, as DNA: TGTGCCAGCAGCTTAGGGGGAGCAGGCTTCTCTGGAAACACCATATATTTT. It codes for CASSLGGAGFSGNTIYF.

This clone was detected once. J is TRBJ2-7 and V is TRBV5-1, with 9 positions matching TRBD1. V gave up 5 bases and J gave up 3 bases; unmatched junction bases: 6. This CDR3 is 14 amino acids long. Germline V gene data show CDR1 as SGHRS and CDR2 as YFSETQ. CDR3 bases: TGCGCCAGCAGTCTCGGACAGGGGCTCTACGAGCAGTACTTC. The encoded protein is CASSLGQGLYEQYF.

The chain combines TRBV6-5 with TRBJ2-7; 7 positions match TRBD1. The CDR3 runs 15 residues. With V trimmed by 0 bases and J by 4 bases, 6 bases remained unmatched. Germline values: CDR1 MNHEY, CDR2 SVGAGI. The CDR3 loop reads CASSYSDRVEYEQYF. CDR3 coding DNA: TGTGCCAGCAGTTACTCTGACAGGGTTGAATACGAGCAGTACTTC.

Only a few counts were recorded for this clone. This CDR3 is CASSPTGEVRFF. The DNA of the CDR3 is TGTGCCAGCAGTCCGACAGGGGAAGTGAGGTTCTTC. The genes are TRBV6-4 and TRBJ2-1; 8 bases agree with TRBD1. V trimming: 5 bases; J trimming: 15 bases; junction bases outside the gene matches: 9. Germline assignment: CDR1 MRHNA and CDR2 SNTAGT. The CDR3 extends over 12 amino acids.

The V call is TRBV5-1, the J call TRBJ2-5; 14 bases match TRBD2. The germline V gene has CDR1 SGHRS and CDR2 YFSETQ. The length of the CDR3 is 16 residues. Unmatched junction bases numbered 1, after V lost 3 bases and J lost 0 bases. As DNA, the CDR3 is TGCGCCAGCAGCTCGGGACTAGCGGGAGACCAAGAGACCCAGTACTTC. Encoded protein: CASSSGLAGDQETQYF. Supplemented by reference TRBV5-1 and TRBJ2-5, the full variable domain reads KAGVTQTPRYLIKTRGQQVTLSCSPISGHRSVSWYQQTPGQGLQFLFEYFSETQRNKGNFPGRFSGRQFSNSRSEMNVSTLELGDSALYLCASSSGLAGDQETQYFGPGTRLLVL.

The V call is TRBV18, the J call TRBJ1-1; the D gene is possibly TRBD1 (5 bases). V shed 1 base and J shed 1 base, with 10 bases lying between them. Germline loops: CDR1 KGHSH, CDR2 LQKENI. CDR3 length: 15 residues. The CDR3: CASSPRQGRNTEAFF. In DNA, the CDR3 is TGTGCCAGCTCACCACGCCAGGGCCGGAACACTGAAGCTTTCTTT.

The V and J genes are TRBV5-5 and TRBJ2-1; D possibly corresponds to TRBD2 (6 bases). V dropped 9 bases and J dropped 7 bases, with 20 bases sitting between them. The CDR3 covers 14 residues. Germline V gives CDR1 SGHKS, CDR2 YYEKEE (reference sequence). This CDR3 is CATHRDPGGNEQFF. CDR3 bases: TGTGCCACCCATAGGGACCCTGGGGGGAATGAGCAGTTCTTC.

This CDR3 is CASSPPGEKKAGEQFF. DNA for the CDR3: TGTGCCAGCAGCCCCCCGGGGGAAAAAAAAGCAGGTGAGCAGTTCTTC. V and J are TRBV7-9 and TRBJ2-1; possible D gene TRBD2, 6 bases. Per germline, CDR1 SEHNR and CDR2 FQNEAQ (reference sequence). The CDR3 covers 16 residues. V lost 5 bases and J lost 9, with 23 bases in between.

The V and J genes are TRBV5-1 and TRBJ2-2; 11 bases are shared with TRBD2. The germline V gene has CDR1 SGHRS and CDR2 YFSETQ. After removal of 4 bases from V and 4 bases from J, the junction contained 6 bases not matched to a gene. This CDR3 is 16 amino acids long. CDR3 DNA sequence: TGCGCCAGCAGCCCAGGGACTAGCGGACCCACCGGGGAGCTGTTTTTT. This gives the protein CASSPGTSGPTGELFF.

Here the CDR3 DNA reads TGCGCCAGCAGCTACCAGGGTCGAGAGACCCAGTACTTC. It specifies CASSYQGRETQYF. The chain combines TRBV5-1 with TRBJ2-5; TRBD1 might be the D (5 bases). The V end was cut by 3 bases, the J end by 4 bases, with 10 bases between. Germline lookup yields CDR1 SGHRS and CDR2 YFSETQ. There are 13 residues in the CDR3.

Only a few counts were recorded for this clone. The chain couples TRBV25-1 to TRBJ2-1; 8 bases agree with TRBD1. J was trimmed by 7 bases and V by 10 bases; bases with no gene match: 12. CDR3 length: 14 amino acids. Germline-derived CDR1 and CDR2 are MGHDK and SYGVNS. CDR3 nucleotide sequence: TGTGCCACCGATCCTGACAGGGGAACTAATGAGCAGTTCTTC. This encodes CATDPDRGTNEQFF.

This clone was seen more than once but under ten times. The chain employs TRBV6-1 and TRBJ1-4; weak D call: TRBD1 (5 bases). Germline V gene data show CDR1 as MNHNS and CDR2 as SASEGT. The CDR3 runs to 15 residues. Trimming removed 6 bases from V and 4 bases from J, with 15 bases in between. For the CDR3, the DNA is TGTGCCAGCAGCGAAAGACAGACCGTTAATGAAAAACTGTTTTTT. This gives the protein CASSERQTVNEKLFF.

Comments on this clone: Other DNA sequences in the same sample also yield this CDR3. V is TRBV7-9 and J is TRBJ1-1; weak D call: TRBD1 (5 bases). Germline V gene data show CDR1 as SEHNR and CDR2 as FQNEAQ (reference sequence). The CDR3 extends over 14 amino acids. Trimming cost V 3 bases and J 4 bases, with 12 bases left between them. The CDR3 protein is CASSFLQGGTEAFF. Written as DNA, the CDR3 is TGTGCCAGCAGCTTTCTTCAGGGAGGCACTGAAGCTTTCTTT.

This clone was recorded only once. The J gene is TRBJ1-3, the V gene TRBV25-1; no definite D call. The CDR3 has 12 residues. Deletions cut 2 bases from V and 4 bases from J, with 3 bases between. The germline gives CDR1 MGHDK, CDR2 SYGVNS. This CDR3 is CASSERGNTIYF. CDR3 nucleotides: TGTGCCAGCAGTGAACGGGGAAACACCATATATTTT.

This clone was seen a handful of times. V is TRBV6-5 and J is TRBJ2-1, with D perhaps matching TRBD2 (5 bases). Per germline, CDR1 MNHEY and CDR2 SVGAGI. The CDR3 covers 15 residues. Trimming stripped 0 bases from V and 8 bases from J, with 14 bases between. The CDR3 loop reads CASSYSLAQFDEQFF. In DNA form, the CDR3 reads TGTGCCAGCAGTTACTCGCTAGCCCAATTTGATGAGCAGTTCTTC.

This chain connects TRBV10-3 to TRBJ1-2; TRBD1 is a possible D gene (6 bases). This CDR3 has 15 residues. V was trimmed by 0 bases and J by 4 bases, leaving 12 bases between them. Germline values: CDR1 ENHRY, CDR2 SYGVKD. CDR3 bases: TGTGCCATCAGTGAGTCATTGGGGGCCGGCTATGGCTACACCTTC. Amino acids: CAISESLGAGYGYTF.